The rows below give T cell receptor beta chains drawn from one sample of a study of response to subunit inactivated influenza vaccine. From the RT-PCR reads, TCRdb called clonotypes with MiXCR, one entry per CDR3 protein. Of 600,000 to 850,000 distinct CDR3 sequences listed, less than 15% are singletons. The source material was PBMCs from blood, sampled approximately 15 days before vaccination. These receptors were taken from a man aged 50-59 years who received an inactivated influenza vaccine. The CDR3 runs from the conserved cysteine through the conserved F or W. The D gene is left open where the match is weak. Clone size, where shown, is once, few, many, or a class for clones that have expanded.

d_call,clone_size,v_call,j_call,cdr3_nt,cdr3_aa
TRBD1,few,TRBV29-1,TRBJ2-1,TGCAGCGCTACAGGACAGGGGGCCTCCTACAATGAGCAGTTCTTC,CSATGQGASYNEQFF
NA,few,TRBV7-6,TRBJ2-7,TGTGCCAGCTCGGTAGCGACCGATTACTTGGGCGAGCAGTACTTC,CASSVATDYLGEQYF
NA,NA,TRBV20-1,TRBJ2-3,TGCAGTGCCATAGAAGGGGTGGATACGCAGTATTTT,CSAIEGVDTQYF
NA,NA,TRBV2,TRBJ2-5,TGTGCCAGCAGTGAAACCTCTACCCCCCAGTACTTC,CASSETSTPQYF
NA,NA,TRBV19,TRBJ1-5,TGTGCCAGTAGTATTAAACAGGAAAGAGGGCCCCAGCATTTT,CASSIKQERGPQHF
NA,NA,TRBV2,TRBJ1-1,TGTGCCAGCAGTGAATGGGACATGAACACTGAAGCTTTCTTT,CASSEWDMNTEAFF
TRBD1,few,TRBV14,TRBJ2-1,TGTGCCAGCAGCCAATTACAGGGGGCGCGAAATGAGCAGTTCTTC,CASSQLQGARNEQFF
NA,few,TRBV5-5,TRBJ2-5,TGTGCCAGCAGCCGCCCCTTATCCGGGACGGGAGAGACCCAGTACTTC,CASSRPLSGTGETQYF
NA,many,TRBV7-9,TRBJ2-1,TGTGCCAGCAGCTTAGCCGTTGAGCAGTTCTTC,CASSLAVEQFF
NA,many,TRBV7-9,TRBJ2-5,TGTGCCAGCAGCTTAGCGGTTGGAGAGACCCAGTACTTC,CASSLAVGETQYF
TRBD2,NA,TRBV9,TRBJ2-1,TGTGCCAGCAGCGCAGGACTAGCGGAACACTACAATGAGCAGTTCTTC,CASSAGLAEHYNEQFF
NA,NA,TRBV6-2/TRBV6-3,TRBJ1-2,TGTGCCAGCAGTTACTCGTACAGCCTCATCATCTTC,CASSYSYSLIIF
NA,NA,TRBV5-1,TRBJ2-1,TGCGCCAGCAGCTTGTCGACGGGGAGAGAAAATGAGCAGTTCTTC,CASSLSTGRENEQFF
TRBD1,few,TRBV20-1,TRBJ1-6,TGCAGTGCTAGTACGACAGGGAAGTCACCCCTCCACTTT,CSASTTGKSPLHF
NA,few,TRBV7-9,TRBJ2-5,TGTGCCAGCAGCTCAGCGGACCAGTACTTC,CASSSADQYF
NA,many,TRBV29-1,TRBJ1-1,TGCAGCGTTAGTCTACAGAGGGCTGAAGCTTTCTTT,CSVSLQRAEAFF
NA,few,TRBV6-1,TRBJ2-7,TGTGCCAGCAGTCCGGACGCTTGGGGCCCCTCCTACGAGCAGTACTTC,CASSPDAWGPSYEQYF
TRBD2,NA,TRBV20-1,TRBJ2-1,TGCAGTGCTAGGCATCCGGGAGGGAACAATGAGCAGTTCTTC,CSARHPGGNNEQFF
TRBD2,few,TRBV4-2,TRBJ2-7,TGTGCCAGCAGCCAAGATAAGCGGGAACCCTACGAGCAGTACTTC,CASSQDKREPYEQYF
NA,NA,TRBV28,TRBJ2-4,TGTGCCAGCAGTTTACATAGTTTAGCCAAAAACATTCAGTACTTC,CASSLHSLAKNIQYF
TRBD2,few,TRBV5-1,TRBJ2-3,TGCGCCAGCAGCTCCGTGACTAGCGGGGTAGATACGCAGTATTTT,CASSSVTSGVDTQYF
NA,NA,TRBV7-2,TRBJ2-7,TGTGCCAGCAGCACCTCGGCCGCGAGCTCGTTCTACGAGCAGTACTTC,CASSTSAASSFYEQYF
NA,few,TRBV15,TRBJ1-1,TGTGCCACCAGCAGAGATAGAGCCGTCGCGAACACTGAAGCTTTCTTT,CATSRDRAVANTEAFF
TRBD2,few,TRBV10-1,TRBJ2-3,TGCGCCAGCAGTGAGGCTAGCGGGAGATCTAGCACAGATACGCAGTATTTT,CASSEASGRSSTDTQYF
NA,few,TRBV7-9,TRBJ1-1,TGTGCCAGCAGCTTAGAACAAGGGCGCAGAACTGAAGCTTTCTTT,CASSLEQGRRTEAFF
TRBD1,NA,TRBV4-3,TRBJ2-1,TGCGCCAGCAGCCAAGATCTGACAGGGATCTTCGGTGAGCAGTTCTTC,CASSQDLTGIFGEQFF
NA,NA,TRBV6-2/TRBV6-3,TRBJ2-1,TGTGCCAGCAATTCGCGGGCAAGCTCCTACAATGAGCAGTTCTTC,CASNSRASSYNEQFF
NA,NA,TRBV21-1,TRBJ1-2,TGTGCCAGCAGCAATGGCAGCTATGGCTACACCTTC,CASSNGSYGYTF
TRBD2,many,TRBV5-1,TRBJ2-3,TGCGCCAGCAGCTTTGGCGGGAGGGCAGATACGCAGTATTTT,CASSFGGRADTQYF
NA,many,TRBV5-1,TRBJ2-3,TGCGCCAGCAGCTTGGCCCAAGATACGCAGTATTTT,CASSLAQDTQYF
NA,many,TRBV27,TRBJ1-4,TGTGCCAGCAGTTTATCGGTAGGGCTACATGAAAAACTGTTTTTT,CASSLSVGLHEKLFF
TRBD1,NA,TRBV28,TRBJ2-4,TGTGCCAGCAGTGAATACAGGGGCCGGACGACGAACATTCAGTACTTC,CASSEYRGRTTNIQYF
NA,few,TRBV5-1,TRBJ2-1,TGCGCCAGCAGCTTTTCTTGGGGTTCCTACAATGAGCAGTTCTTC,CASSFSWGSYNEQFF
TRBD1,few,TRBV12-3/TRBV12-4,TRBJ1-1,TGTGCCAGCAGTTTCCCAGGGGGCACTGAAGCTTTCTTT,CASSFPGGTEAFF